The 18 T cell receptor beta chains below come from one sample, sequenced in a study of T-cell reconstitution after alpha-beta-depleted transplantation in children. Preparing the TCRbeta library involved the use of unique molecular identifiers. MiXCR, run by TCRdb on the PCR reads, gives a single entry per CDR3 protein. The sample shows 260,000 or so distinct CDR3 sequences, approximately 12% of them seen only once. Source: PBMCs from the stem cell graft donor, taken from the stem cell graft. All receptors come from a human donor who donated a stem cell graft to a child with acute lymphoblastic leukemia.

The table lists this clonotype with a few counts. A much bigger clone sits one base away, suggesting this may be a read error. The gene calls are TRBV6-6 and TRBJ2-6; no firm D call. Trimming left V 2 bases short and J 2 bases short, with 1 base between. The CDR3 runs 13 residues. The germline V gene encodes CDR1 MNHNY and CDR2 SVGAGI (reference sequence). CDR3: CASSYPGANVLTF. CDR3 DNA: TGTGCCAGCAGTTACCCTGGGGCCAACGTCCTGACTTTC.

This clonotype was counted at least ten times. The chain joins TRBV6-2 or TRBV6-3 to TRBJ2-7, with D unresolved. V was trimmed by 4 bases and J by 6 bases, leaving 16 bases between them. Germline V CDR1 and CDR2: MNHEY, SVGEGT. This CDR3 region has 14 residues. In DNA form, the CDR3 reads TGTGCCAGCAGTTCCCACCCCATCACCCGCGAGCAGTACTTC. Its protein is CASSSHPITREQYF.

DNA for the CDR3: TGTGCCAGTAGCCTAGCCCTTCTACAGGCGACAATCTCCTACGAGCAGTACTTC. It specifies CASSLALLQATISYEQYF. This chain links TRBV19 with TRBJ2-7; D possibly uses TRBD1 or TRBD2 (5 bases each). V was pared by 6 bases and J by 0 bases, with 24 bases between. This CDR3 spans 18 amino acids. The germline gives CDR1 LNHDA, CDR2 SQIVND (reference sequence). The full variable domain, rest sourced from reference TRBV19 and TRBJ2-7, is DGGITQSPKYLFRKEGQNVTLSCEQNLNHDAMYWYRQDPGQGLRLIYYSQIVNDFQKGDIAEGYSVSREKKESFPLTVTSAQKNPTAFYLCASSLALLQATISYEQYFGPGTRLTVT.

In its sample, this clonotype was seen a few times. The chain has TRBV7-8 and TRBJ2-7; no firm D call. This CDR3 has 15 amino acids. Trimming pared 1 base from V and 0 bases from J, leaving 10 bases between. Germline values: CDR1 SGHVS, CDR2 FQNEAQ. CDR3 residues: CASSLVRHGSYEQYF. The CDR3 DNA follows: TGTGCCAGCAGCTTAGTTCGGCACGGCTCCTACGAGCAGTACTTC.

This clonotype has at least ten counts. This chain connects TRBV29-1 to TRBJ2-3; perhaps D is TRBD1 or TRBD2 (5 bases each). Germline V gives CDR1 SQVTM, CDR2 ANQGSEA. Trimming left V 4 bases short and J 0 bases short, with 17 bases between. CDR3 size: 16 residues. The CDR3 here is CSVGYEGTGSTDTQYF. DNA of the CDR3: TGCAGCGTTGGTTACGAGGGAACAGGTAGCACAGATACGCAGTATTTT.

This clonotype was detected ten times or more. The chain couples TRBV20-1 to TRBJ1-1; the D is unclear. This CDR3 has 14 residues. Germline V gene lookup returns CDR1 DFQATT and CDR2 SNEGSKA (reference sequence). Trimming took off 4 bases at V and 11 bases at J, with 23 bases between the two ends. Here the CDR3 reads CSAIEREWRWEAFF. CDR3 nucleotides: TGCAGTGCTATAGAGAGAGAGTGGAGGTGGGAGGCTTTCTTT.

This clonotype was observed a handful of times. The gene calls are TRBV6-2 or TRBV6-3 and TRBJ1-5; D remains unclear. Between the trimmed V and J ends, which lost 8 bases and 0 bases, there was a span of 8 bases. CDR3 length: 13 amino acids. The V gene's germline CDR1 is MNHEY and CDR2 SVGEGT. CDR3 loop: CASSKRSNQPQHF. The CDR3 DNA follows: TGTGCCAGCTCTAAACGTAGCAATCAGCCCCAGCATTTT.

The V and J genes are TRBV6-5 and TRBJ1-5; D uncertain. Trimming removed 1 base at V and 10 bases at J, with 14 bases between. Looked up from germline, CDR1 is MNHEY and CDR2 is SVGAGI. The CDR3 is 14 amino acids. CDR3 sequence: CASSYWVQQQPQHF. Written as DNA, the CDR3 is TGTGCCAGCAGTTACTGGGTACAGCAACAACCCCAGCATTTT.

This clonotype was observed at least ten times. CDR3 amino acids: CASSQDPNPGTQETQYF. The CDR3 DNA is TGCGCCAGCAGCCAAGACCCTAATCCGGGAACCCAAGAGACCCAGTACTTC. The gene calls are TRBV4-3 and TRBJ2-5, with a tentative D call TRBD2 (5 bases). CDR3 size: 17 residues. CDR1 LGHNA and CDR2 YSLEER come from the germline V gene. Deletions cut 0 bases from V and 1 base from J, with 15 bases between.

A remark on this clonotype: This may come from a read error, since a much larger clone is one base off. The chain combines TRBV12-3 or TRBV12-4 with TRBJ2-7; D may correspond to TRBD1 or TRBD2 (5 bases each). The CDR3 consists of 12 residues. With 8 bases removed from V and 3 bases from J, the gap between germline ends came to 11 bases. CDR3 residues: CASCKGSYEQYF. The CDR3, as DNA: TGTGCCAGCTGTAAGGGGAGCTACGAGCAGTACTTC.

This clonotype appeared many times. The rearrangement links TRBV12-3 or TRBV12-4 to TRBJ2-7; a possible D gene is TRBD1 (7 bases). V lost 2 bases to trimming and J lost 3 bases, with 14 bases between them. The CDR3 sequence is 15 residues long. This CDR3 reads CASSLFGGGDYEQYF. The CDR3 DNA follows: TGTGCCAGCAGTTTATTTGGAGGGGGCGACTACGAGCAGTACTTC.

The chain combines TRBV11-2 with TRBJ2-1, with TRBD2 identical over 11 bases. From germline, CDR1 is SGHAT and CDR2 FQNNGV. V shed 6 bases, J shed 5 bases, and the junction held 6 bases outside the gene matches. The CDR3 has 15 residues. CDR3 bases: TGTGCCAGCAGTAGGGGACTAGCGGTTAACAATGAGCAGTTCTTC. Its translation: CASSRGLAVNNEQFF. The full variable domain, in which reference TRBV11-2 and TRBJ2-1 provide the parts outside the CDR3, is EAGVAQSPRYKIIEKRQSVAFWCNPISGHATLYWYQQILGQGPKLLIQFQNNGVVDDSQLPKDRFSAERLKGVDSTLKIQPAKLEDSAVYLCASSRGLAVNNEQFFGPGTRLTVL.

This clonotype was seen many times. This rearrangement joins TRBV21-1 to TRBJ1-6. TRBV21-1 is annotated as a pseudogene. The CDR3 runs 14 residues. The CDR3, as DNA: TGTGCCGGACCACTGCTTAAGAGGGTTTCACCCCTCCACTTT. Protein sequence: CAGPLLKRVSPLHF.

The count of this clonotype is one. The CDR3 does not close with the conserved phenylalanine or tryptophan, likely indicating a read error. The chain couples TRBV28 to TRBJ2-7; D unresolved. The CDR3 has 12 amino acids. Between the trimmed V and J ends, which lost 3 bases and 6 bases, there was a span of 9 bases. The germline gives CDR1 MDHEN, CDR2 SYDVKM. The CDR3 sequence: CASSLIRGEQYL. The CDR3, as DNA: TGTGCCAGCAGTTTGATCCGCGGCGAGCAGTACTTA.

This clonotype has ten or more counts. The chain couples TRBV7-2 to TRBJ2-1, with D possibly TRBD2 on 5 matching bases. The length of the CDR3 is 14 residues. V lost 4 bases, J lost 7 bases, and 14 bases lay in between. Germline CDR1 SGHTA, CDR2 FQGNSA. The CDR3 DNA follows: TGTGCCAGCAGCTCCCCACCCGGCGGGAATGAGCAGTTCTTC. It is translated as CASSSPPGGNEQFF. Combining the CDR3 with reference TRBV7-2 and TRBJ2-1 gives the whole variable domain GAGVSQSPSNKVTEKGKDVELRCDPISGHTALYWYRQSLGQGLEFLIYFQGNSAPDKSGLPSDRFSAERTGGSVSTLTIQRTQQEDSAVYLCASSSPPGGNEQFFGPGTRLTVL.

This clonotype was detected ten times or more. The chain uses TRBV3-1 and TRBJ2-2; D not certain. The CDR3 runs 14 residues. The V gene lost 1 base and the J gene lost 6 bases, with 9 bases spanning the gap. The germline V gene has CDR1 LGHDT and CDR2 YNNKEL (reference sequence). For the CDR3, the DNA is TGTGCCAGCAGCCAAGGAGGCTGGGCCGGGGAGCTGTTTTTT. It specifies CASSQGGWAGELFF. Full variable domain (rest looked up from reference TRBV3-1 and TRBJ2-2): DTAVSQTPKYLVTQMGNDKSIKCEQNLGHDTMYWYKQDSKKFLKIMFSYNNKELIINETVPNRFSPKSPDKAHLNLHINSLELGDSAVYFCASSQGGWAGELFFGEGSRLTVL.

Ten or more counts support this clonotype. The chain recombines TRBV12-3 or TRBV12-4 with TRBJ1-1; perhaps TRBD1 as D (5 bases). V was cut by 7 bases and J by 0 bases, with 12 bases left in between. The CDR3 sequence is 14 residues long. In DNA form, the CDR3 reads TGTGCCAGCATCCAGGGACGTATGAACACTGAAGCTTTCTTT. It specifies CASIQGRMNTEAFF.

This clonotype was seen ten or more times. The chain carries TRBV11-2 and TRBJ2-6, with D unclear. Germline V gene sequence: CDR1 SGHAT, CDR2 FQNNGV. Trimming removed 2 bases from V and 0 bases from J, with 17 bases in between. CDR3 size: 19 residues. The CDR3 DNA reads TGTGCCAGCAGCTTATACGTACGAGGTTCCCCCTCTGGGGCCAACGTCCTGACTTTC. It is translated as CASSLYVRGSPSGANVLTF.